This TCR beta chain was recovered during a study of blood T cell repertoires in COVID-19. In the study overall: There were acute and convalescent COVID-19 samples, and they came from the United States, Italy and Spain.

Libraries were prepared by immunoSEQ multiplex PCR; TCRdb keeps only in-frame clonotypes and omits some of them. The sample yields some 210,000 clones, around 84% seen once. V shed 3 bases and J shed 6 bases, with 13 bases lying between them. The V gene's germline CDR1 is MNHNS and CDR2 SASEGT. The CDR3 extends over 14 amino acids. The receptor was isolated from a man aged 25 to 40 with acute COVID-19. What was sequenced was PBMCs or T cells enriched from blood (not recorded which). V and J are TRBV6-1 and TRBJ2-3; maybe TRBD2 (5 bases). The CDR3 DNA reads as TGTGCCAGCAGTGACCGGGATTGGGCCGATACGCAGTATTTT. Translating gives CASSDRDWADTQYF.